This T cell receptor beta chain was documented in a study of Tregs in tolerant kidney transplant recipients. Libraries were prepared by immunoSEQ multiplex PCR; TCRdb keeps only in-frame clonotypes and omits some of them. The sample records 90,000 to 150,000 clones, 85% to 95% being singletons. Germline-derived CDR1 and CDR2 are GTSNPN and SVGIG (reference sequence). The junction had 5 bases not matched to a gene; V was cut back by 1 base and J by 2 bases. The CDR3 is 15 amino acids. Material for sequencing was CD4+ T cells from blood. The TCR comes from a human donor in good health. The chain has TRBV30 and TRBJ2-7; 10 nucleotides align to TRBD1. The CDR3 bases are TGTGCCTGGAGTGGGACAGGGGGATTGACCTACGAGCAGTACTTC. This codes for CAWSGTGGLTYEQYF.